A single TCR beta chain is shown here with its context. Extracted from the samples, RNA was reverse transcribed into cDNA to serve as the sequencing template. Some clones are missing from TCRdb's copy, which holds only in-frame ones; the method was immunoSEQ multiplex PCR. The sample carries some 180,000 clones, 40% to 65% recorded once. These data belong to a study of CD8+ T cells in alopecia areata. The treatment: oral pan-JAK inhibitor, 5-10 mg twice daily. CDR3 length equals 12 residues. Trimming removed 6 bases from V and 13 bases from J, with 18 bases in between. Germline assignment: CDR1 SEHNR and CDR2 FQNEAQ (reference sequence).

The genes are TRBV7-9 and TRBJ1-1; unclear D gene. The sequence was obtained from a human donor with alopecia areata. The sequencing used CD8+ T cells sorted from blood, collected around week 53, from a patient treated with tofacitinib. CDR3 region: CASRQTRDKDFF. The CDR3 region has the DNA TGTGCCAGCAGGCAAACCAGAGACAAGGATTTCTTT. Supplemented by reference TRBV7-9 and TRBJ1-1, the full variable domain reads DTGVSQNPRHKITKRGQNVTFRCDPISEHNRLYWYRQTLGQGPEFLTYFQNEAQLEKSRLLSDRFSAERPKGSFSTLEIQRTEQGDSAMYLCASRQTRDKDFFGQGTRLTVV.